A selection of T cell receptor beta chains follows, all from one sample in a study of early T cells in non-severe SARS-CoV-2 infection. TCRdb reprocessed the 5' RACE reads via MiXCR and lists one record per CDR3 protein. Here the sample spans approximately 71,000 distinct CDR3 sequences, roughly 12% being singletons. Source material: whole blood. The receptors come from an adult who was a healthcare worker with PCR-confirmed SARS-CoV-2 infection or an uninfected control (not recorded which). Both conserved end residues are part of each CDR3. The order of the fields is J gene, clone size, D gene, V gene, CDR3 DNA, CDR3 protein. D genes are given only for firm matches. Clone size is shown for a subset of rows, as once, few, many or a class of expanded clone.

TRBJ2-5 | few | TRBD2 | TRBV6-5 | TGTGCCAGCAGTTACCAAGCGGGAGGAGGCCCCCCACAAGAGACCCAGTACTTC | CASSYQAGGGPPQETQYF
TRBJ2-7 | few | . | TRBV29-1 | TGCAGCGCCGGGACTCAAATCGGGCAGTACTTC | CSAGTQIGQYF
TRBJ2-6 | few | . | TRBV5-4 | TGTGCCAGCAGCTTGGGGGGCGCTGGGGCCAACGTCCTGATTTTC | CASSLGGAGANVLIF
TRBJ2-3 | many | . | TRBV5-1 | TGCGCCAGCAGCTTGGGCGTCGGCACAGATACGCAGTATTTT | CASSLGVGTDTQYF
TRBJ2-7 | . | . | TRBV6-1 | TGTGCCAGCAGTGGACCCCCCCAACGGGAGCAGTACTTC | CASSGPPQREQYF
TRBJ2-1 | few | . | TRBV20-1 | TGCAGTGCTAGAGATCTTAGAGGGAGTGATGAGCAGTTCTTC | CSARDLRGSDEQFF
TRBJ2-3 | few | TRBD2 | TRBV19 | TGTGCCAGTAGTCGGTATGGGGGGGAAAGCACAGATACGCAGTATTTT | CASSRYGGESTDTQYF
TRBJ2-1 | few | . | TRBV7-3 | TGTGCCAGCAGCCAAACCTTGGACAATGAGCAGTTCTTC | CASSQTLDNEQFF
TRBJ2-1 | few | TRBD2 | TRBV13 | TGTGCCAGCAGCTTCCCGGGTAGCGGGAGGATATACAATGAGCAGTTCTTC | CASSFPGSGRIYNEQFF
TRBJ2-1 | many | TRBD2 | TRBV5-1 | TGCGCCAGCAGCCCACTTAGCGGGAGTTTCCTCAATGAGCAGTTCTTC | CASSPLSGSFLNEQFF
TRBJ2-7 | medium-sized | TRBD2 | TRBV15 | TGTGCCACCAGCAGGGGCGGGAGTTCCGGCGAGCAGTACTTC | CATSRGGSSGEQYF
TRBJ2-2 | many | . | TRBV7-8 | TGTGCCAGCAGTCTAGTGTTAGCTCAGGCCGGGGAGCTGTTTTTT | CASSLVLAQAGELFF
TRBJ1-3 | many | . | TRBV29-1 | TGCAGCGTTGAAGATACAGGAACCGCTTCTGGAAACACCATATATTTT | CSVEDTGTASGNTIYF
TRBJ1-4 | . | . | TRBV6-6 | TGTGCCAGCAGTCCAGGGGTAACTAATGAAAAACTGTTTTTT | CASSPGVTNEKLFF
TRBJ1-2 | many | TRBD1 | TRBV5-1 | TGCGCCAGCAGCCGGTGGGACAGAAGCCTCGTAGCTGAGGGCTACACCTTC | CASSRWDRSLVAEGYTF
TRBJ2-1 | . | TRBD1 | TRBV12-3/TRBV12-4 | TGTGCCAGCAGTTATACCGGGACAGGAAAGAATGAGCAGTTCTTC | CASSYTGTGKNEQFF
TRBJ2-7 | many | TRBD1 | TRBV28 | TGTGCCAGCAGCTTTCCCTCGAGGTGGGACAGCTACGAGCAGTACTTC | CASSFPSRWDSYEQYF
TRBJ2-5 | many | . | TRBV11-2 | TGTGCCAGCAGCTTAAACTATCAAGAGACCCAGTACTTC | CASSLNYQETQYF
TRBJ2-7 | . | TRBD2 | TRBV2 | TGTGCCAGCAGTGAGGGTAGCGGGTACTACGAGCAGTACTTC | CASSEGSGYYEQYF
TRBJ2-6 | . | . | TRBV7-8 | TGTGCCAGCAGCTTATGGGGCACGGGGGCCAACGTCCTGACTTTC | CASSLWGTGANVLTF
TRBJ1-1 | once | . | TRBV29-1 | TGCAGCGTCCTCAACCCTGAAGCTTTCTTT | CSVLNPEAFF
TRBJ2-3 | few | . | TRBV2 | TGTGCCAGCAGTGAGGCGGACCCGACGCAGTATTTT | CASSEADPTQYF
TRBJ2-3 | . | . | TRBV18 | TGTGCCAGCTCACCGTTTACAGGGACTGATACGCAGTATTTT | CASSPFTGTDTQYF
TRBJ2-7 | many | . | TRBV5-5 | TGTGCCAGCAGCTTCGGGTACTCCTACGAGCAGTACTTC | CASSFGYSYEQYF
TRBJ2-2 | few | . | TRBV21-1 | TGTGCCGGAGCACTGCCGAACACCGGGGAGCTGTTTTTT | CAGALPNTGELFF
TRBJ1-2 | . | TRBD1 | TRBV12-3/TRBV12-4 | TGTGCCAGCAGTACGGACAGGGGGCGCGTTGGCTACACCTTC | CASSTDRGRVGYTF
TRBJ2-3 | many | TRBD2 | TRBV20-1 | TGCAGTGCTAGCCCAGGGGGACTAGCGGGAGAGAGGACGCAGTATTTT | CSASPGGLAGERTQYF
TRBJ2-3 | few | TRBD2 | TRBV7-2 | TGTGCCAGCAGCTTAGGACTAGCGGGACCCGCAGATACGCAGTATTTT | CASSLGLAGPADTQYF
TRBJ2-5 | many | . | TRBV6-5 | TGTGCCAGCAGATCAACGGCAGAGACCCAGTACTTC | CASRSTAETQYF
TRBJ1-1 | . | TRBD1 | TRBV18 | TGTGCCAGCTCACCGCGACAGGGGGACACTGAAGCTTTCTTT | CASSPRQGDTEAFF
TRBJ1-1 | few | . | TRBV4-1 | TGCGCCAGCAATTGGGGTAGCGAGGACACTGAAGCTTTCTTT | CASNWGSEDTEAFF
TRBJ2-1 | few | TRBD1 | TRBV6-4 | TGTGCCAGCAGTGACACGGACAGGGGGCCGAATGAGCAGTTCTTC | CASSDTDRGPNEQFF
TRBJ2-2 | . | . | TRBV7-6 | TGTGCCAGCAGCTCCACCCCAGACGCGAACACCGGGGAGCTGTTTTTT | CASSSTPDANTGELFF
TRBJ1-6 | . | . | TRBV7-9 | TGTGCCAGCAGCTCGAACTCCCAAGGGAATTCACCCCTCCACTTT | CASSSNSQGNSPLHF
TRBJ1-5 | . | . | TRBV12-3/TRBV12-4 | TGTGCCAGCAGTACCCAGGACAATCAGCCCCAGCATTTT | CASSTQDNQPQHF
TRBJ2-6 | . | TRBD2 | TRBV7-3 | TGTGCCAGCAGGGGTAGCGGGAAGTCTGGGGCCAACGTCCTGACTTTC | CASRGSGKSGANVLTF
TRBJ1-5 | . | . | TRBV5-6 | TGTGCCAGCAGCTTGGCCGGAGGGTTAGGTCAGCCCCAGCATTTT | CASSLAGGLGQPQHF
TRBJ2-1 | many | . | TRBV5-4 | TGTGCCAGCAGCCCTGACCACAATGAGCAGTTCTTC | CASSPDHNEQFF
TRBJ2-2 | many | . | TRBV3-1 | TGTGCCAGCAGCCAACCGGGACGGAGGGACACCGGGGAGCTGTTTTTT | CASSQPGRRDTGELFF
TRBJ1-6 | . | TRBD1 | TRBV18 | TGTGCCAGCTCACCATCCGGGACAGGTGTACCACCCCTCCACTTT | CASSPSGTGVPPLHF
TRBJ2-1 | . | . | TRBV10-3 | TGTGCCATCAGTGAAGGACAGTGGGACAATGAGCAGTTCTTC | CAISEGQWDNEQFF
TRBJ1-4 | few | . | TRBV7-8 | TGTGCCAGCAGCTCCCTCGTCCAGGGGTCGAGGGAAAAACTGTTTTTT | CASSSLVQGSREKLFF